What follows are 21 T cell receptor beta chains derived from one specimen sequenced in a study of blood T cell repertoires in COVID-19. Using immunoSEQ multiplex PCR, the repertoire was profiled, and TCRdb retains in-frame clones only, with some absent. The sample lists approximately 100,000 clones, more than 75% occurring once. Sample: peripheral blood. Source of these receptors: a human donor in a cohort sampled during active COVID-19.

This chain links TRBV10-3 with TRBJ1-5, with 10 nucleotides matching TRBD1. V was pared by 3 bases and J by 0 bases, with 8 bases of the junction left unmatched. Germline values: CDR1 ENHRY, CDR2 SYGVKD. The CDR3 is 18 residues long. CDR3 nucleotides: TGTGCCATCAGTGACTCCGGGACAGGGGTTTATAGCAATCAGCCCCAGCATTTT. Protein product: CAISDSGTGVYSNQPQHF.

This clone appeared once. V gene TRBV6-5 combines with J gene TRBJ1-1, with TRBD1 matching over 10 bases. The CDR3 length is 14 residues. Germline V lookup: CDR1 MNHEY, CDR2 SVGAGI. Trimming took 10 bases from V and 4 from J; bases not matched to a gene: 9. CDR3 nucleotide sequence: TGTGCCACCCTACGGGGACAGGGGAGCACTGAAGCTTTCTTT. This codes for CATLRGQGSTEAFF.

The chain combines TRBV7-6 with TRBJ2-7, with 9 bases aligning to TRBD2. The germline CDR1 and CDR2 sequences are SGHVS and FNYEAQ. This CDR3 is 15 amino acids long. V shed 5 bases and J 0 bases; nucleotides not matched to a gene: 5. The CDR3 coding sequence is TGTGCCAGCAGCCAAGAGGGACTAGCCTCCTACGAGCAGTACTTC. Translating it yields CASSQEGLASYEQYF.

CDR3 sequence reads: CASSLDGESPGNTIYF. The DNA for the CDR3 is TGTGCCAGCAGCTTGGACGGGGAGAGTCCTGGAAACACCATATATTTT. The rearrangement uses TRBV9 and TRBJ1-3; D gene uncertain. The V gene lost 4 bases and the J gene lost 2 bases, with 16 bases spanning the gap. The length of the CDR3 is 16 residues. The germline V gene encodes CDR1 SGDLS and CDR2 YYNGEE.

The V and J genes are TRBV5-1 and TRBJ1-2; D unclear. CDR1 is SGHRS and CDR2 is YFSETQ in the germline V gene. The CDR3 runs to 13 residues. The V end was cut by 0 bases, the J end by 4 bases, with 7 bases between. CDR3 sequence: CASSLAGSYGYTF. Here the CDR3 DNA reads TGCGCCAGCAGCTTGGCGGGATCCTATGGCTACACCTTC.

The chain carries TRBV14 and TRBJ1-1; TRBD1 might be the D (5 bases). Trimming pared 4 bases from V and 4 bases from J, leaving 10 bases between. The CDR3 contains 13 residues. CDR1 and CDR2 from the germline V gene are SGHDN and FVKESK. The CDR3 region is CASSPPGFTEAFF. CDR3 in DNA: TGTGCCAGCAGCCCCCCAGGGTTCACTGAAGCTTTCTTT.

The sample holds a few counts of this clone. The chain carries TRBV6-5 and TRBJ2-2, with D possibly TRBD2 on 6 matching bases. There are 15 residues in the CDR3. CDR1 is MNHEY and CDR2 is SVGAGI in the germline V gene. The V end lost 6 bases, the J end lost 4 bases, and 15 bases lay between the germline ends. This chain's CDR3 is CASRSPGLTTGELFF. The DNA of the CDR3 is TGTGCCAGCAGATCGCCGGGACTCACCACCGGGGAGCTGTTTTTT.

The rearrangement uses TRBV7-6 and TRBJ1-5; D is unresolved. The CDR3 runs to 13 residues. Germline values: CDR1 SGHVS, CDR2 FNYEAQ. Trimming took 1 base from V and 4 from J, leaving 5 bases between them. CDR3 sequence: CASSLVANQPQHF. For the CDR3, the DNA is TGTGCCAGCAGCTTAGTCGCGAATCAGCCCCAGCATTTT.

V is TRBV5-1 and J is TRBJ2-1, with 16 bases that match TRBD2. This CDR3 is 15 amino acids long. V dropped 4 bases and J dropped 15; count of bases not matched to a gene: 10. Germline CDR1 reads SGHRS; CDR2 reads YFSETQ. CDR3 amino acids: CASSPGTSGGDPRFF. The DNA for the CDR3 is TGCGCCAGCAGCCCCGGGACTAGCGGGGGGGACCCAAGGTTCTTC. The whole variable domain, filled in from reference TRBV5-1 and TRBJ2-1, reads KAGVTQTPRYLIKTRGQQVTLSCSPISGHRSVSWYQQTPGQGLQFLFEYFSETQRNKGNFPGRFSGRQFSNSRSEMNVSTLELGDSALYLCASSPGTSGGDPRFFGPGTRLTVL.

The chain joins TRBV3-1 (or the pseudogene TRBV3-2) to TRBJ1-4; TRBD1 aligns across 9 bases. Trimming removed 3 bases from V and 3 bases from J; junction bases left unmatched: 14. The CDR3 is 19 residues long. Germline CDR1 LGHDT, CDR2 YNNKEL (reference sequence). This CDR3 reads CASSHSAGTGRVANEKLFF. The CDR3, as DNA: TGTGCCAGCAGCCACTCCGCCGGGACAGGGCGCGTGGCTAATGAAAAACTGTTTTTT.

There are a few counts of this clone. J is TRBJ2-2 and V is TRBV15; D remains unclear. V was pared by 1 base and J by 0 bases, with 6 bases between. Germline CDR1 is LNHNV and CDR2 is YYDKDF (reference sequence). The CDR3 has 15 amino acids. CDR3 sequence: CATSRGDSNTGELFF. The CDR3 nucleotides read TGTGCCACCAGCAGAGGAGACTCGAACACCGGGGAGCTGTTTTTT.

This rearrangement joins TRBV30 to TRBJ2-3; D ambiguous. V gave up 5 bases and J gave up 4 bases, with 10 bases separating them. This CDR3 region has 12 residues. Germline lookup yields CDR1 GTSNPN and CDR2 SVGIG (reference sequence). CDR3 residues: CAWGTSPDTQYF. In DNA, the CDR3 is TGTGCCTGGGGAACCAGTCCAGATACGCAGTATTTT.

This clone was found once. V gene TRBV2 combines with J gene TRBJ2-7; 11 bases fit TRBD2. Looked up from germline, CDR1 is SNHLY and CDR2 is FYNNEI. With V trimmed by 6 bases and J by 1 base, 5 bases remained unmatched. The CDR3 has 15 residues. The CDR3 reads CASRRGLAESYEQYF. Written as DNA, the CDR3 is TGTGCCAGCAGACGGGGACTAGCGGAGTCCTACGAGCAGTACTTC.

The V gene is TRBV19, the J gene TRBJ1-6; TRBD1 aligns across 7 bases. This CDR3 spans 14 amino acids. The germline CDR1 and CDR2 sequences are LNHDA and SQIVND (reference sequence). The V segment lost 4 bases and the J segment 7 bases; nucleotides outside the gene matches: 4. CDR3 bases: TGTGCCAGTAGTACGGGACAGAGAAATTCACCCCTCCACTTT. As protein: CASSTGQRNSPLHF.

The chain couples TRBV6-8 to TRBJ2-1; D is unclear. The V gene's germline CDR1 is MNHGY and CDR2 SAAAGT. The V end was cut by 8 bases, the J end by 4 bases, with 15 bases between. This CDR3 contains 14 residues. The CDR3 sequence: CASPWRRVYNEQFF. CDR3 DNA: TGTGCCAGCCCCTGGCGACGGGTTTACAATGAGCAGTTCTTC.

The chain uses TRBV15 and TRBJ1-5; 8 bases are shared with TRBD1. V shed 8 bases and J 7 bases; nucleotides not matched to a gene: 10. The CDR3 covers 14 residues. From germline, CDR1 is LNHNV and CDR2 YYDKDF (reference sequence). CDR3 protein: CATAGTGFNQPQHF. Written as DNA, the CDR3 is TGTGCCACCGCCGGGACAGGCTTTAACCAGCCCCAGCATTTT.

This chain links TRBV18 with TRBJ2-6, with D possibly TRBD2 on 5 matching bases. This CDR3 is built from 15 residues. The germline V gene has CDR1 KGHSH and CDR2 LQKENI. Trimming left V 3 bases short and J 0 bases short, with 6 bases between. CDR3 sequence reads: CASSPGSSGANVLTF. Here the CDR3 DNA reads TGTGCCAGCTCACCGGGGAGCTCTGGGGCCAACGTCCTGACTTTC.

This sequence joins TRBV7-2 and TRBJ2-7; 12 bases map to TRBD1. The CDR3 has 15 residues. In germline, CDR1 is SGHTA, CDR2 FQGNSA. The V and J ends lost 5 bases and 3 bases, in that order; junction bases with no gene match: 5. DNA for the CDR3: TGTGCCAGCAGCGGTCGGGACAGGGGGCGCTACGAGCAGTACTTC. It is translated as CASSGRDRGRYEQYF.

The chain recombines TRBV13 with TRBJ2-5; D uncertain. Germline loops: CDR1 PRHDT, CDR2 FYEKMQ (reference sequence). The CDR3 spans 14 residues. V was trimmed by 0 bases and J by 5 bases, leaving 10 bases between them. The CDR3 DNA sequence: TGTGCCAGCAGCTTAGGCGGGTCCGGGGAGACCCAGTACTTC. Translating it yields CASSLGGSGETQYF.

The genes are TRBV7-3 and TRBJ2-1; the match to TRBD2 covers 10 bases. The CDR3 has 15 amino acids. Germline V gives CDR1 SGHTA, CDR2 FQGTGA. V was pared by 5 bases and J by 6 bases, with 7 bases of the junction left unmatched. CDR3 sequence (DNA): TGTGCCAGCAGCACTCTAGCGGGAGAGGGCAATGAGCAGTTCTTC. This codes for CASSTLAGEGNEQFF.

V gene TRBV4-1 combines with J gene TRBJ1-5; D is possibly TRBD1 (6 bases). This CDR3 comprises 14 residues. Trimming cost V 3 bases and J 4 bases, with 10 bases left between them. Germline CDR1 is MGHRA and CDR2 is YSYEKL. For the CDR3, the DNA is TGCGCCAGCAGCCAGGAGACAGGAAATCAGCCCCAGCATTTT. It encodes CASSQETGNQPQHF.